This T cell receptor beta chain was recorded in a study of blood T cell repertoires in COVID-19. The overall study: Samples taken during acute and convalescent COVID-19 were collected in the United States, Italy and Spain. In each case, the material was cDNA or gDNA derived from T cells, B-cell-depleted T cells, or PBMCs.

The J segment lost 7 bases and the V segment lost 6 bases, leaving 12 bases of the junction unmatched. The CDR3 length is 15 residues. Per germline, CDR1 MNHEY and CDR2 SMNVEV (reference sequence). As handled by the study authors: How many nucleated cells were present was estimated from reference gene primer amplification. The table came from immunoSEQ multiplex PCR; TCRdb's copy has only in-frame clones and leaves some out. V, J and clone size are those of that table, while D and trimming were read from the DNA. The table shows 200,000 to 250,000 clones, with 87% occurring only once. The receptor's source is a man in his forties with active or convalescent COVID-19. The sample comprised peripheral blood. The chain recombines TRBV27 with TRBJ2-7; 10 bases are a match to TRBD1. The CDR3 is CASSLLTGGPLEQYF. DNA for the CDR3: TGTGCCAGCAGCCTTCTGACAGGGGGCCCCCTGGAGCAGTACTTC.